Following are 15 T cell receptor beta chains from one sample sequenced in a study of blood T cell repertoires in COVID-19. Some clones are missing from TCRdb's copy, which holds only in-frame ones; the method was immunoSEQ multiplex PCR. The sample includes approximately 210,000 clones, around 80% of them seen just once. The sequenced sample consisted of peripheral blood. The receptors stem from a woman in her 40s with acute or convalescent COVID-19.

This chain uses TRBV10-1 with TRBJ2-2, with D perhaps matching TRBD2 (5 bases). V was trimmed by 4 bases and J by 4 bases, leaving 19 bases between them. The germline V gene has CDR1 WNHNN and CDR2 SYGVQD (reference sequence). CDR3 size: 17 residues. CDR3 DNA sequence: TGCGCCAGCAGTGGCAACCACGGGAAAGGGCTCACCGGGGAGCTGTTTTTT. Translated, it gives CASSGNHGKGLTGELFF.

In DNA form, the CDR3 reads TGTGCCACCAGCACCGGGACAGCCTATGGCTACACCTTC. Amino acid sequence: CATSTGTAYGYTF. J is TRBJ1-2 and V is TRBV15; 7 bases match TRBD1. V dropped 4 bases and J dropped 4; count of bases not matched to a gene: 3. The CDR3 consists of 13 residues. Germline assignment: CDR1 LNHNV and CDR2 YYDKDF (reference sequence). Supplemented by reference TRBV15 and TRBJ1-2, the full variable domain reads DAMVIQNPRYQVTQFGKPVTLSCSQTLNHNVMYWYQQKSSQAPKLLFHYYDKDFNNEADTPDNFQSRRPNTSFCFLDIRSPGLGDTAMYLCATSTGTAYGYTFGSGTRLTVV.

This chain joins TRBV15 and TRBJ2-7, with a tentative D call TRBD2 (6 bases). Trimming cost V 6 bases and J 0 bases, with 15 bases left between them. This CDR3 has 15 residues. Germline lookup yields CDR1 LNHNV and CDR2 YYDKDF (reference sequence). The CDR3 DNA reads as TGTGCCACCAGTTCTCTAGCGACAAGCTCCTACGAGCAGTACTTC. It specifies CATSSLATSSYEQYF.

The rearrangement joins TRBV27 to TRBJ2-7; D possibly corresponds to TRBD2 (5 bases). Germline V gene lookup returns CDR1 MNHEY and CDR2 SMNVEV (reference sequence). CDR3 size: 13 residues. Deletions cut 3 bases from V and 4 bases from J, with 10 bases between. As DNA, the CDR3 is TGTGCCAGCAGTTTGGGGAGCGAGTACGAGCAGTACTTC. Amino acids: CASSLGSEYEQYF.

The genes are TRBV5-1 and TRBJ1-5; possible D gene TRBD1, 6 bases. Germline V gene lookup returns CDR1 SGHRS and CDR2 YFSETQ. The CDR3 loop spans 15 amino acids. Trimming took off 0 bases at V and 4 bases at J, with 11 bases between the two ends. The CDR3 protein is CASSLDGTSNQPQHF. The CDR3 nucleotides are TGCGCCAGCAGCTTGGACGGGACAAGTAATCAGCCCCAGCATTTT.

The V gene is TRBV14, the J gene TRBJ2-3, with D possibly TRBD2 on 7 matching bases. Germline values: CDR1 SGHDN, CDR2 FVKESK. Trimming cost V 0 bases and J 6 bases, with 19 bases left between them. CDR3 length equals 17 residues. The CDR3 reads CASSQDFLGGHGDTQYF. CDR3 coding DNA: TGTGCCAGCAGCCAAGATTTTCTCGGGGGGCACGGGGATACGCAGTATTTT.

The chain links TRBV24-1 to TRBJ2-1; 7 nucleotides match TRBD1. The CDR3 is 16 residues long. The V gene's germline CDR1 is KGHDR and CDR2 SFDVKD. V lost 1 base, J lost 3 bases, and 5 bases stayed unmatched. The CDR3 region has the DNA TGTGCCACCAGTGATTTTGAGGGGGCGAGCTACAATGAGCAGTTCTTC. Translated, it gives CATSDFEGASYNEQFF.

V gene TRBV21-1 combines with J gene TRBJ1-2. TRBV21-1 is noted as a pseudogene. This CDR3 region has 14 residues. The chain's CDR3 is CAPRGGPGYYGYTF. The CDR3 DNA reads TGTGCCCCGCGGGGGGGGCCGGGGTACTATGGCTACACCTTC.

The V and J genes are TRBV5-4 and TRBJ2-7; D may be TRBD2 (6 bases). Germline V gene sequence: CDR1 SGHNT, CDR2 YYREEE (reference sequence). The CDR3 consists of 14 residues. The V and J ends lost 2 bases and 0 bases respectively, with 9 bases between them. The CDR3: CASSLRERSYEQYF. CDR3 bases: TGTGCCAGCAGCTTACGGGAGCGCTCCTACGAGCAGTACTTC.

V is TRBV27 and J is TRBJ2-7, with a tentative D call TRBD1 (6 bases). The V end lost 4 bases, the J end lost 3 bases, and 10 bases lay between the germline ends. CDR1 and CDR2 from the germline V gene are MNHEY and SMNVEV (reference sequence). CDR3 length equals 13 residues. DNA for the CDR3: TGTGCCAGCAGTTCCAGACAGGACTACGAGCAGTACTTC. The encoded protein is CASSSRQDYEQYF.

In this sample, this clone turned up a few times. V usage is TRBV11-2 and J usage is TRBJ1-3; 7 nucleotides match TRBD1. CDR3 length: 16 amino acids. V was pared by 4 bases and J by 0 bases, with 6 bases of the junction left unmatched. Germline lookup yields CDR1 SGHAT and CDR2 FQNNGV. The chain's CDR3 is CASSSGQAYSGNTIYF. The CDR3 nucleotides read TGTGCCAGCAGCTCCGGACAGGCCTACTCTGGAAACACCATATATTTT.

This chain joins TRBV25-1 and TRBJ2-7; 8 positions match TRBD2. CDR1 is MGHDK and CDR2 is SYGVNS in the germline V gene. The CDR3 has 14 amino acids. Trimming took 2 bases from V and 4 from J; bases not matched to a gene: 4. CDR3 sequence reads: CASSERASGYEQYF. The CDR3 DNA reads TGTGCCAGCAGTGAAAGGGCTAGCGGGTACGAGCAGTACTTC.

The J gene is TRBJ2-7, the V gene TRBV6-6, with a possible D match to TRBD1 (6 bases). CDR1 MNHNY and CDR2 SVGAGI come from the germline V gene (reference sequence). The germline V and J ends were trimmed by 8 bases and 2 bases, with 16 bases remaining between them. The CDR3 is made up of 14 amino acids. The CDR3 DNA reads TGTGCCAGCGGCGGAGACAGGAGAACCTACGAGCAGTACTTC. It is translated as CASGGDRRTYEQYF.

The V gene is TRBV21-1, the J gene TRBJ2-3; the D segment call TRBD2 is taken from the table without a DNA check. TRBV21-1 is a known pseudogene. The CDR3 covers 16 residues. The DNA of the CDR3 is TGTGCCAGCAGCAATTCGGGGGGGGTGTTAACAGATACGCAGTATTTT. Translation: CASSNSGGVLTDTQYF.

The chain links TRBV2 to TRBJ2-7; 7 nucleotides agree with TRBD1. Unmatched junction bases numbered 3, after V lost 4 bases and J lost 3 bases. Germline V gene sequence: CDR1 SNHLY, CDR2 FYNNEI. This CDR3 is 13 amino acids long. The CDR3 nucleotides read TGTGCCAGCAGTGTCGGGACAGACTACGAGCAGTACTTC. It codes for CASSVGTDYEQYF.